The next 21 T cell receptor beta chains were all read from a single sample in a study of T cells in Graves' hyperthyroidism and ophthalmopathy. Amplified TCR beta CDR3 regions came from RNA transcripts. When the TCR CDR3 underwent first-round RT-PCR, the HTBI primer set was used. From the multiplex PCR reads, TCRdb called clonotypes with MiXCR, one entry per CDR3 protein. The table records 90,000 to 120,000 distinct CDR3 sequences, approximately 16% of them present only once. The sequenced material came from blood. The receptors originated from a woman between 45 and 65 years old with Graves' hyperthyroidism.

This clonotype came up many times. CDR3 region: CASSQGRTEAFF. For the CDR3, the DNA is TGTGCCAGCAGCCAAGGACGGACTGAAGCTTTCTTT. The rearrangement uses TRBV14 and TRBJ1-1; unclear D gene. V lost 1 base to trimming and J lost 5 bases, with 5 bases between them. Germline assignment: CDR1 SGHDN and CDR2 FVKESK. The CDR3 spans 12 residues. The full variable domain, completed using reference TRBV14 and TRBJ1-1, is EAGVTQFPSHSVIEKGQTVTLRCDPISGHDNLYWYRRVMGKEIKFLLHFVKESKQDESGMPNNRFLAERTGGTYSTLKVQPAELEDSGVYFCASSQGRTEAFFGQGTRLTVV.

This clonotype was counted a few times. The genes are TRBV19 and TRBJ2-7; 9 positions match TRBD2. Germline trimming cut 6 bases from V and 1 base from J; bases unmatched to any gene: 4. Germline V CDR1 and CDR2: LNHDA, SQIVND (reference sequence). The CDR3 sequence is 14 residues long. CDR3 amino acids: CASSPGLASYEQYF. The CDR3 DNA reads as TGTGCCAGTAGCCCCGGACTAGCGTCCTACGAGCAGTACTTC.

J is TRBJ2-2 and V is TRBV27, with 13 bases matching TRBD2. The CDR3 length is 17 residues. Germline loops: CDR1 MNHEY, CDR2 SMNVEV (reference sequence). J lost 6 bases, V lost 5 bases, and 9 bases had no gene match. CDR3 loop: CASSTPGLAGSAGELFF. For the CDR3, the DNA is TGTGCCAGCAGTACCCCGGGACTAGCGGGATCGGCCGGGGAGCTGTTTTTT.

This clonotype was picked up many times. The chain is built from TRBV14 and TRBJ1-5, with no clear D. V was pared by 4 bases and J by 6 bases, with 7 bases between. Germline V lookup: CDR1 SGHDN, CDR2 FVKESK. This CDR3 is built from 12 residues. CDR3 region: CASSLGSQPQHF. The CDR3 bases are TGTGCCAGCAGCCTAGGGAGTCAGCCCCAGCATTTT.

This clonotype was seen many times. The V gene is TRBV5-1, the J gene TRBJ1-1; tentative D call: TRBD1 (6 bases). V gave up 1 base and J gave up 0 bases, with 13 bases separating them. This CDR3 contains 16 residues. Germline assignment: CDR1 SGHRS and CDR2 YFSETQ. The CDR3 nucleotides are TGCGCCAGCAGCTTGAGGGACACTGCTTTGAACACTGAAGCTTTCTTT. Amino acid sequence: CASSLRDTALNTEAFF.

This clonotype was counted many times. This CDR3 reads CATIAGGSSYNEQFF. In DNA form, the CDR3 reads TGTGCCACGATAGCGGGAGGGAGCTCCTACAATGAGCAGTTCTTC. The V gene is TRBV10-3, the J gene TRBJ2-1, with TRBD2 matching 11 bases. Trimming took 10 bases from V and 0 from J; bases not matched to a gene: 5. The CDR3 is 15 residues long. Per the germline V gene, CDR1 is ENHRY and CDR2 is SYGVKD.

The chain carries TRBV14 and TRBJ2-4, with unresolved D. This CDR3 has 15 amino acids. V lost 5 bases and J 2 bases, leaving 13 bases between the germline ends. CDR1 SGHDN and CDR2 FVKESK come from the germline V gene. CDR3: CASSKRPIPKNIQYF. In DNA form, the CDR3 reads TGTGCCAGCAGCAAAAGACCCATTCCCAAAAACATTCAGTACTTC.

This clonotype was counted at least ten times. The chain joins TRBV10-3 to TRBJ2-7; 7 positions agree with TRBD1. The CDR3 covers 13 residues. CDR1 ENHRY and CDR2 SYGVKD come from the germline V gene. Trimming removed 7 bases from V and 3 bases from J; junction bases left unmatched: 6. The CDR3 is CAIKGTGVYEQYF. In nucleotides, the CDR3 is TGTGCCATCAAAGGCACAGGGGTCTACGAGCAGTACTTC.

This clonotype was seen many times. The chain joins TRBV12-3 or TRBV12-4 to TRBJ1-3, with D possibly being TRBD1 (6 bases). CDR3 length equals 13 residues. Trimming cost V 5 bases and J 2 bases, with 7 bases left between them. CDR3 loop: CASSHRAGNTIYF. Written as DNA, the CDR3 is TGTGCCAGCAGTCACAGGGCTGGAAACACCATATATTTT.

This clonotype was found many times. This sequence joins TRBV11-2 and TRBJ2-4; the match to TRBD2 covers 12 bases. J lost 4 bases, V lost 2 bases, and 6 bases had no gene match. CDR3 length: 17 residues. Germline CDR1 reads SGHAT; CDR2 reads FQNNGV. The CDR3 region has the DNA TGTGCCAGCAGCTTATACGTCCTAGCGGGGGGGAAAAACATTCAGTACTTC. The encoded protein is CASSLYVLAGGKNIQYF.

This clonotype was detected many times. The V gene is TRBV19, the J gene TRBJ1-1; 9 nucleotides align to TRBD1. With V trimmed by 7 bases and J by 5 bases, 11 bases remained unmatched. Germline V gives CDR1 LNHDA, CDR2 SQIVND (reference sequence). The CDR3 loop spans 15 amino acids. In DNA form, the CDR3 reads TGTGCCAGTACCTCCCCGGGACAGGGTGGAACTGAAGCTTTCTTT. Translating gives CASTSPGQGGTEAFF. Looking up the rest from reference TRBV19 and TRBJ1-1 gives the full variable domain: DGGITQSPKYLFRKEGQNVTLSCEQNLNHDAMYWYRQDPGQGLRLIYYSQIVNDFQKGDIAEGYSVSREKKESFPLTVTSAQKNPTAFYLCASTSPGQGGTEAFFGQGTRLTVV.

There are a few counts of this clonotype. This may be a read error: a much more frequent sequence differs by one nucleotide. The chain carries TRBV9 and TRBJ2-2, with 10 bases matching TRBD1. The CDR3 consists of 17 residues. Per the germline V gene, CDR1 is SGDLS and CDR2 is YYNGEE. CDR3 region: CASSVYDRGRRTGELSF. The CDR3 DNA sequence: TGTGCCAGCAGCGTCTACGACAGGGGGCGGAGGACCGGGGAGCTGTCTTTT.

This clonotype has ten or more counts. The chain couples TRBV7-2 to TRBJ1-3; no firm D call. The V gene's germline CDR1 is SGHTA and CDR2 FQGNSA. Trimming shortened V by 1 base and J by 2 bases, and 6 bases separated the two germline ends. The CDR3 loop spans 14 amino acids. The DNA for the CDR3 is TGTGCCAGCAGCTTAGTGGGGACTGGAAACACCATATATTTT. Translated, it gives CASSLVGTGNTIYF.

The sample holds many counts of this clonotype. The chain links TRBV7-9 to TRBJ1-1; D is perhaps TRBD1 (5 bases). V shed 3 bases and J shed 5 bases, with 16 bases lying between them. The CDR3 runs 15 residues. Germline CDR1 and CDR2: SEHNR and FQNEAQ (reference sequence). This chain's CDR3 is CASSLGIRGGTEAFF. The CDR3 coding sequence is TGTGCCAGCAGCTTGGGCATACGTGGGGGGACTGAAGCTTTCTTT.

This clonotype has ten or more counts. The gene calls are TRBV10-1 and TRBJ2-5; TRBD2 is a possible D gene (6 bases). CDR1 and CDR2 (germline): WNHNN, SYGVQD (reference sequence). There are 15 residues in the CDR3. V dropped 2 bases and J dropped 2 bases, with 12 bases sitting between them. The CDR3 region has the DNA TGCGCCAGCAGTGAGGGCGGGAAGCCTCAAGAGACCCAGTACTTC. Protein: CASSEGGKPQETQYF.

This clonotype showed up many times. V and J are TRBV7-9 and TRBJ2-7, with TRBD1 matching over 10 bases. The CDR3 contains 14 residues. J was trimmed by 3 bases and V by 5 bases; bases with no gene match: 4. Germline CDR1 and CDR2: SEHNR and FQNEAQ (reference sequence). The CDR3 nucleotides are TGTGCCAGCAGCCCGGGACAGGGGAACTACGAGCAGTACTTC. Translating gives CASSPGQGNYEQYF.

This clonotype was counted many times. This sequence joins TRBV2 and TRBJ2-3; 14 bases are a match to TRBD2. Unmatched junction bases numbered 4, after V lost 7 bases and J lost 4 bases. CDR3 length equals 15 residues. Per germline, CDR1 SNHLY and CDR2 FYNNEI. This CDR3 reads CASIRLAGGADTQYF. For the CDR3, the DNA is TGTGCCAGCATCCGACTAGCGGGAGGGGCAGATACGCAGTATTTT.

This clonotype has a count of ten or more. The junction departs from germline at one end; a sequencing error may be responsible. DNA of the CDR3: TGCAGTGCAAGAGGACGCCAGACGATCTACGAGCAGTACTTC. Its protein is CSARGRQTIYEQYF. V and J are TRBV20-1 and TRBJ2-7; D gene uncertain. The CDR3 loop spans 14 amino acids. The germline V gene encodes CDR1 DFQATT and CDR2 SNEGSKA (reference sequence).

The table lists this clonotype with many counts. The CDR3 sequence: CATGGGEWEQFF. The DNA for the CDR3 is TGTGCCACCGGTGGGGGTGAATGGGAGCAGTTCTTC. The chain employs TRBV24-1 and TRBJ2-1, with D perhaps assigned TRBD1 or TRBD2 (5 bases each). The V gene's germline CDR1 is KGHDR and CDR2 SFDVKD. V lost 9 bases, J lost 10 bases, and 15 bases lay in between. This CDR3 is 12 amino acids long.

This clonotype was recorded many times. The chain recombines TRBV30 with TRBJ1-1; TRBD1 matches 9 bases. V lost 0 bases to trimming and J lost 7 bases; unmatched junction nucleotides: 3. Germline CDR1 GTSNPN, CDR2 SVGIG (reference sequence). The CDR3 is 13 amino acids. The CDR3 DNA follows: TGTGCCTGGAGTGTGACAGGGGGTTTTGAAGCTTTCTTT. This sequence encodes CAWSVTGGFEAFF. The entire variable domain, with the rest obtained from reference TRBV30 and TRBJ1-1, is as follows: SQTIHQWPATLVQPVGSPLSLECTVEGTSNPNLYWYRQAAGRGLQLLFYSVGIGQISSEVPQNLSASRPQDRQFILSSKKLLLSDSGFYLCAWSVTGGFEAFFGQGTRLTVV.

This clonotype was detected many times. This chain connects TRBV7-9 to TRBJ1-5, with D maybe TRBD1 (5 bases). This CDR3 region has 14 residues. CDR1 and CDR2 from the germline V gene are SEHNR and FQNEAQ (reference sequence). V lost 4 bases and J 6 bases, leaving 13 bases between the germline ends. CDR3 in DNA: TGTGCCAGCAGCTCGGGGGGGACCGGTCAGCCCCAGCATTTT. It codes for CASSSGGTGQPQHF. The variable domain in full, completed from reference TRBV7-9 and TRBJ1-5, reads DTGVSQNPRHKITKRGQNVTFRCDPISEHNRLYWYRQTLGQGPEFLTYFQNEAQLEKSRLLSDRFSAERPKGSFSTLEIQRTEQGDSAMYLCASSSGGTGQPQHFGDGTRLSIL.